The 12 T cell receptor beta chains below all came from one sample that was sequenced in a study of T cell responses to AZD1222 COVID-19 vaccine (dated by TCRdb to about 2021). What the time point label conveys for this sample: baseline before first vaccination. Library preparation used the immunoSEQ multiplex PCR assay. The clones in this table, taken by TCRdb from immuneACCESS, are in-frame only. Not every clone is retained; where verified, under half of the shortfall comes from an unresolved V gene, and the cause of the rest is unknown. This sample gives 110,000 to 150,000 clones in total; approximately 92% of them show up just once. Of the sample, around 1.8% falls within the top ten clones. The source material was peripheral blood, sampled on day 0 of AZD1222 vaccination. Every receptor here comes from an adult in good health.

The chain combines TRBV5-1 with TRBJ1-2; D gene ambiguous. V gave up 1 base and J gave up 4 bases, with 8 bases separating them. This CDR3 region has 13 residues. The V gene's germline CDR1 is SGHRS and CDR2 YFSETQ. The CDR3 reads CASSLSQGYGYTF. CDR3 DNA sequence: TGCGCCAGCAGCTTGAGCCAAGGCTATGGCTACACCTTC.

The rearrangement joins TRBV5-1 to TRBJ2-5, with D tentatively TRBD1 (5 bases). With 4 bases removed from V and 4 bases from J, the gap between germline ends came to 14 bases. Germline assignment: CDR1 SGHRS and CDR2 YFSETQ. This CDR3 has 14 residues. DNA of the CDR3: TGCGCCAGCAGCGTCGGACAAGGCTCAGAGACCCAGTACTTC. This codes for CASSVGQGSETQYF.

This clone came up once. The rearrangement uses TRBV29-1 and TRBJ2-7; TRBD2 might be the D (6 bases). The germline gives CDR1 SQVTM, CDR2 ANQGSEA. The CDR3 has 16 amino acids. V lost 7 bases and J 0 bases, leaving 22 bases between the germline ends. CDR3 DNA sequence: TGCAGCGCTTCAGACAGCAGCGGGTGGAGCTCCTACGAGCAGTACTTC. Amino acid sequence: CSASDSSGWSSYEQYF.

This clone showed up just a few times. The chain carries TRBV7-9 and TRBJ1-1; tentatively, D is TRBD1 (5 bases). Germline CDR1 is SEHNR and CDR2 is FQNEAQ (reference sequence). The V end lost 5 bases, the J end lost 1 base, and 11 bases lay between the germline ends. The CDR3 sequence is 14 residues long. CDR3 residues: CASSPRGRNTEAFF. The DNA of the CDR3 is TGTGCCAGCAGCCCGCGGGGACGGAACACTGAAGCTTTCTTT.

V usage is TRBV9 and J usage is TRBJ2-7; D gene uncertain. Germline CDR1 SGDLS, CDR2 YYNGEE. Trimming left V 5 bases short and J 1 base short, with 7 bases between. CDR3 size: 12 residues. CDR3 loop: CASSGGSYEQYF. CDR3 bases: TGTGCCAGCAGTGGTGGATCCTACGAGCAGTACTTC.

The gene calls are TRBV13 and TRBJ1-1, with 9 bases fitting TRBD1. The length of the CDR3 is 15 residues. The V segment lost 5 bases and the J segment 1 base; nucleotides outside the gene matches: 5. Germline-derived CDR1 and CDR2 are PRHDT and FYEKMQ (reference sequence). The CDR3 DNA sequence: TGTGCCAGCAGCCCCGGACAGGGGCAGAACACTGAAGCTTTCTTT. This gives the protein CASSPGQGQNTEAFF.

The chain carries TRBV28 and TRBJ2-1; TRBD1 matches 8 bases. Per the germline V gene, CDR1 is MDHEN and CDR2 is SYDVKM. The junction had 13 bases not matched to a gene; V was cut back by 3 bases and J by 9 bases. The CDR3 is 16 residues long. CDR3 sequence reads: CASSFERAGGRPEQFF. In nucleotides, the CDR3 is TGTGCCAGCAGTTTTGAGAGGGCAGGGGGCCGTCCTGAGCAGTTCTTC.

This clone was observed many times. This rearrangement joins TRBV4-1 to TRBJ2-7, with D possibly matching TRBD1 (6 bases). The germline V and J ends were trimmed by 3 bases and 6 bases, with 15 bases remaining between them. The CDR3 runs 14 residues. Looked up from germline, CDR1 is MGHRA and CDR2 is YSYEKL. For the CDR3, the DNA is TGCGCCAGCAGCCACCCCGACACAGGGCTCGAGCAGTACTTC. Encoded protein: CASSHPDTGLEQYF.

This chain connects TRBV30 to TRBJ1-2; the match to TRBD1 covers 7 bases. CDR1 is GTSNPN and CDR2 is SVGIG in the germline V gene (reference sequence). With 4 bases clipped from V and 8 bases from J, the junction kept 10 bases outside the gene matches. This CDR3 region has 13 residues. The DNA of the CDR3 is TGTGCCTGGACCCCTAAGGGGGCGGAGGGCTACACCTTC. This translates into CAWTPKGAEGYTF.

The CDR3 protein is CASSLSFPGAAFF. CDR3 DNA sequence: TGTGCCAGCAGTTTATCTTTTCCAGGTGCCGCTTTCTTT. The V and J genes are TRBV27 and TRBJ1-1, with D unresolved. The CDR3 runs to 13 residues. V was trimmed by 0 bases and J by 11 bases, leaving 13 bases between them. The germline V gene encodes CDR1 MNHEY and CDR2 SMNVEV (reference sequence).

J is TRBJ1-4 and V is TRBV27, with TRBD1 matching 9 bases. V lost 0 bases to trimming and J lost 8 bases; unmatched junction nucleotides: 7. Germline values: CDR1 MNHEY, CDR2 SMNVEV (reference sequence). This CDR3 comprises 16 residues. The CDR3 nucleotides are TGTGCCAGCAGTTTATCGACAGACAGGGGGGGAGAAAAACTGTTTTTT. This encodes CASSLSTDRGGEKLFF.

The chain has TRBV5-1 and TRBJ2-3, with 14 bases aligning to TRBD2. The V segment lost 2 bases and the J segment 0 bases; nucleotides outside the gene matches: 5. CDR3 length equals 18 residues. Germline CDR1 reads SGHRS; CDR2 reads YFSETQ. CDR3 protein: CASSFGTSGSRSTDTQYF. The CDR3 DNA is TGCGCCAGCAGCTTCGGGACTAGCGGGAGCCGTAGCACAGATACGCAGTATTTT. The variable domain in full, with the rest retrieved from reference TRBV5-1 and TRBJ2-3, is KAGVTQTPRYLIKTRGQQVTLSCSPISGHRSVSWYQQTPGQGLQFLFEYFSETQRNKGNFPGRFSGRQFSNSRSEMNVSTLELGDSALYLCASSFGTSGSRSTDTQYFGPGTRLTVL.